This T cell receptor beta chain derives from a study of blood T cells in healthy people across ages. Combining a sample-barcoded 5' primer with a J-beta primer mix, a second PCR ran for roughly 7 to 12 cycles. MiXCR, applied by TCRdb to the 5' RACE reads, yields one record per CDR3 protein. The data hold about 680,000 distinct CDR3 sequences, with 45% to 50% observed a single time. General study points: Diversity figures based on one million T cells were deemed too low.

As regards this clonotype: Its antigen is unknown.

This TCR was sampled from a woman in her sixties in good health. The sequenced material came from blood.

CDR3 nucleotide sequence: TGTGCCAGCAGCTCACAGGAGGTGGGAGTGAAGTTCTTC. The encoded protein is CASSSQEVGVKFF. The genes are TRBV7-9 and TRBJ2-1; D tentatively reads TRBD1 or TRBD2 (5 bases each). Germline V CDR1 and CDR2: SEHNR, FQNEAQ (reference sequence). The CDR3 consists of 13 residues. Trimming took 4 bases from V and 14 from J, leaving 18 bases between them.